The clone carrying this TCR beta chain appeared a few times. Its antigen is unidentified. This sample was included in a study of CD8 T cells in ankylosing spondylitis. Study outcomes and limitations: Characteristic of ankylosing spondylitis blood, it appeared, was a TCR beta motif comprising about eight highly homologous variants. Disease-linked clones were reportedly significantly enriched in matched ankylosing spondylitis synovial fluid. A number of the motif variants had already been described in reactive arthritis synovial fluid and blood.

By quantitative 5'-RACE with molecular barcodes, the TCR beta libraries were made. TCRdb ran MiXCR on the 5' RACE reads and lists one entry per CDR3 protein. The profile shows about 220,000 distinct CDR3 sequences, over 9.5% of them singletons. This clonotype was obtained from a male donor with ankylosing spondylitis or in good health (not recorded which). Sequencing was done on a sample of blood, either unsorted or a sorted T cell fraction (not recorded which).

Here the CDR3 DNA reads TGCAGCGTTATCGCAGGCGGAGTAAAGCAGTACTTC. This codes for CSVIAGGVKQYF. The J gene is TRBJ2-7, the V gene TRBV29-1; D is unresolved. Germline values: CDR1 SQVTM, CDR2 ANQGSEA. The V end lost 5 bases, the J end lost 8 bases, and 16 bases lay between the germline ends. The CDR3 is 12 residues long.